This is a list of T cell receptor beta chains from one sample in a study of identical twins. Each CDR3 protein is one row after TCRdb ran MiXCR on the 5' RACE reads. The data hold 300,000 or so distinct CDR3 sequences, with around 9.7% observed a single time. These data also formed part of another study, on yellow fever vaccine responses in identical twins.

Sequencing used CD8+ T cells sorted from blood. The source of these receptors is a young woman in good health. Each CDR3 is given with its conserved first and last residue. The D gene is left open where the match is weak. Clone size, where shown, is once, few, many, or a class for clones that have expanded.

TRBJ1-5,-,-,TRBV20-1,CSARGGVSQISNQPQHF,TGCAGTGCTAGAGGCGGCGTTAGCCAAATTAGCAATCAGCCCCAGCATTTT
TRBJ2-2,many,TRBD2,TRBV4-3,CASSQVLREGNTGELFF,TGCGCCAGCAGCCAAGTATTGCGGGAGGGCAACACCGGGGAGCTGTTTTTT
TRBJ2-3,few,-,TRBV12-3/TRBV12-4,CASSLFQGLSSTDTQYF,TGTGCCAGCAGTTTATTCCAAGGACTATCTAGCACAGATACGCAGTATTTT
TRBJ1-1,few,TRBD1,TRBV28,CASSYGLGDSTEAFF,TGTGCCAGCAGCTACGGCCTGGGGGACAGCACTGAAGCTTTCTTT
TRBJ2-7,few,TRBD2,TRBV19,CASSPGLAGGLAYEQYF,TGTGCCAGTAGTCCTGGACTAGCGGGAGGGCTTGCCTACGAGCAGTACTTC
TRBJ2-2,-,-,TRBV10-3,CAISGGLLTGELFF,TGTGCCATCAGTGGAGGGCTCTTAACCGGGGAGCTGTTTTTT
TRBJ2-7,few,-,TRBV23-1,CASSQNPHRVFDEQYF,TGCGCCAGCAGTCAGAACCCGCACAGGGTCTTCGACGAGCAGTACTTC
TRBJ1-2,many,-,TRBV11-1,CASSRDIEEIYLNYGYTF,TGTGCCAGCAGCCGTGACATAGAGGAGATATACCTTAACTATGGCTACACCTTC
TRBJ2-7,-,-,TRBV15,CATSRAGRGSFAYEQYF,TGTGCCACCAGCAGGGCGGGCAGGGGTTCCTTTGCCTACGAGCAGTACTTC
TRBJ2-5,-,TRBD1,TRBV15,CATSRARDRVGETQYF,TGTGCCACCAGCAGGGCCCGGGACAGGGTAGGAGAGACCCAGTACTTC
TRBJ1-5,-,-,TRBV10-2,CASSERGLGNQPQHF,TGCGCCAGCAGTGAGAGGGGCCTCGGCAATCAGCCCCAGCATTTT
TRBJ1-1,many,-,TRBV4-3,CASSQDREVTEAFF,TGCGCCAGCAGCCAAGATCGAGAAGTTACTGAAGCTTTCTTT
TRBJ2-1,-,-,TRBV11-2,CASSFSAPNYNEQFF,TGTGCCAGCAGCTTTAGTGCGCCGAATTACAATGAGCAGTTCTTC
TRBJ2-7,few,TRBD1,TRBV20-1,CSASDRDNNYEQYF,TGCAGTGCTTCTGACAGGGACAATAACTACGAGCAGTACTTC
TRBJ2-4,few,TRBD2,TRBV18,CASSPPSRSSGSPQNIQYF,TGTGCCAGCTCACCACCCTCCCGATCTAGCGGGAGTCCCCAAAACATTCAGTACTTC
TRBJ2-7,-,-,TRBV6-2/TRBV6-3,CASSTSLLAYEQYF,TGTGCCAGCAGTACCTCGTTACTCGCCTACGAGCAGTACTTC
TRBJ2-2,many,TRBD2,TRBV6-1,CASSRGLAGATRDTGELFF,TGTGCCAGCAGTCGGGGACTAGCGGGGGCGACAAGGGACACCGGGGAGCTGTTTTTT
TRBJ1-1,few,-,TRBV5-6,CASSLNANTEAFF,TGTGCCAGCAGCTTGAACGCGAACACTGAAGCTTTCTTT
TRBJ1-4,few,-,TRBV3-1,CASSPAFRGEEKLFF,TGTGCCAGCAGCCCCGCTTTCAGGGGAGAAGAAAAACTGTTTTTT
TRBJ2-2,few,TRBD2,TRBV10-3,CAISDAGTSAYNTGELFF,TGTGCCATCAGTGATGCCGGGACTAGCGCCTACAACACCGGGGAGCTGTTTTTT
TRBJ2-1,many,TRBD2,TRBV29-1,CSVRLAGGDNEQFF,TGCAGCGTTCGACTAGCGGGAGGCGACAATGAGCAGTTCTTC
TRBJ1-5,many,-,TRBV28,CASSPGITQPQHF,TGTGCCAGCAGTCCAGGGATCACTCAGCCCCAGCATTTT
TRBJ2-1,-,-,TRBV19,CASGGTLNNEQFF,TGTGCCAGTGGTGGGACACTTAACAATGAGCAGTTCTTC
TRBJ2-1,once,-,TRBV7-9,CASSFQGRGYNEQFF,TGTGCCAGCAGCTTTCAGGGAAGAGGCTACAATGAGCAGTTCTTC
TRBJ1-3,few,TRBD1,TRBV6-5,CASSSDRGSGNTIYF,TGTGCCAGCAGTTCCGACAGGGGTTCTGGAAACACCATATATTTT
TRBJ2-3,many,TRBD2,TRBV29-1,CSVAGLAGEGGADTQYF,TGCAGCGTTGCGGGACTAGCGGGAGAGGGGGGCGCAGATACGCAGTATTTT
TRBJ2-1,few,TRBD2,TRBV20-1,CSAQVAGYEQFF,TGCAGTGCCCAAGTAGCGGGATATGAGCAGTTCTTC
TRBJ2-5,many,-,TRBV4-1,CASSVRTEETQYF,TGCGCCAGCAGTGTCCGGACAGAAGAGACCCAGTACTTC
TRBJ1-1,-,-,TRBV30,CAWTMPGPRTLEAFF,TGTGCCTGGACCATGCCGGGACCTAGGACCCTTGAAGCTTTCTTT
TRBJ2-1,-,-,TRBV2,CASSLFGGMGSTGYNEQFF,TGTGCCAGCAGTCTTTTTGGGGGCATGGGAAGCACGGGTTACAATGAGCAGTTCTTC
TRBJ2-3,-,-,TRBV7-8,CASSPSASGTDTQYF,TGTGCCAGCAGCCCTTCGGCTAGCGGCACAGATACGCAGTATTTT
TRBJ2-7,few,TRBD1,TRBV27,CASRQRQGPYEQYF,TGTGCCAGCAGGCAGCGACAGGGCCCCTACGAGCAGTACTTC
TRBJ2-7,few,-,TRBV11-2,CASSLGGRIYEQYF,TGTGCCAGCAGCTTAGGCGGCAGAATCTACGAGCAGTACTTC
TRBJ2-1,many,TRBD2,TRBV4-2,CASSQVAGESYNEQFF,TGTGCCAGCAGCCAAGTAGCGGGAGAATCGTACAATGAGCAGTTCTTC
TRBJ2-1,many,-,TRBV7-2,CASSLEEGNEQFF,TGTGCCAGCAGCTTAGAAGAGGGCAATGAGCAGTTCTTC
TRBJ2-3,many,-,TRBV2,CASSERTDTQYF,TGTGCCAGCAGTGAACGGACAGATACGCAGTATTTT
TRBJ1-1,many,-,TRBV12-3/TRBV12-4,CASSLWGENTEAFF,TGTGCCAGCAGTTTGTGGGGCGAAAACACTGAAGCTTTCTTT
TRBJ2-5,few,-,TRBV11-2,CASSRGSQYQETQYF,TGTGCCAGCAGCCGGGGCAGCCAGTACCAAGAGACCCAGTACTTC
TRBJ2-1,-,TRBD1,TRBV19,CASSRRQGNEQFF,TGTGCCAGTAGTAGAAGACAGGGCAATGAGCAGTTCTTC
TRBJ2-1,-,-,TRBV7-9,CASSLGPGEYNEQFF,TGTGCCAGCAGCTTAGGTCCCGGCGAATACAATGAGCAGTTCTTC
TRBJ1-5,-,-,TRBV20-1,CSARDGTETGSYNQPQHF,TGCAGTGCTAGAGACGGAACAGAGACAGGCTCATACAATCAGCCCCAGCATTTT
TRBJ2-7,-,-,TRBV2,CASSDGPGLNYEQYF,TGTGCCAGCAGTGATGGCCCCGGACTAAATTACGAGCAGTACTTC
TRBJ1-2,many,-,TRBV6-5,CASSYGAANYGYTF,TGTGCCAGCAGTTACGGGGCAGCTAACTATGGCTACACCTTC
TRBJ2-3,-,-,TRBV10-2,CASSEPGTSDTQYF,TGCGCCAGCAGTGAGCCTGGGACATCAGATACGCAGTATTTT
TRBJ2-3,many,-,TRBV5-6,CASSQASTDTQYF,TGTGCCAGCAGCCAAGCCAGCACAGATACGCAGTATTTT
TRBJ2-7,few,TRBD1,TRBV27,CASSQLRDRVPQQYF,TGTGCCAGCAGCCAACTTCGGGACAGGGTTCCCCAGCAGTACTTC
TRBJ2-7,-,TRBD1,TRBV20-1,CSARTGSGYEQYF,TGCAGTGCTAGGACAGGGTCGGGCTACGAGCAGTACTTC
TRBJ2-7,-,TRBD1,TRBV15,CATSIDTGGGYEQYF,TGTGCCACCAGCATAGACACAGGGGGCGGATACGAGCAGTACTTC
TRBJ1-5,-,-,TRBV11-2,CASSRHDHRNSNQPQHF,TGTGCCAGCAGCCGACACGATCACAGGAATAGCAATCAGCCCCAGCATTTT
TRBJ2-1,-,TRBD1,TRBV7-9,CASSPGQGDLNEQFF,TGTGCCAGCAGCCCGGGACAGGGGGATTTAAATGAGCAGTTCTTC
TRBJ1-2,many,-,TRBV7-9,CASSSGVGGYTF,TGTGCCAGCAGCTCAGGGGTGGGCGGCTACACCTTC
TRBJ2-5,-,TRBD2,TRBV18,CASSPPSGGPKETQYF,TGTGCCAGCTCACCTCCTAGCGGGGGGCCAAAAGAGACCCAGTACTTC
TRBJ1-5,-,-,TRBV23-1,CATSRQPGQPQHF,TGCGCCACCAGCCGACAGCCCGGGCAGCCCCAGCATTTT
TRBJ2-3,-,TRBD2,TRBV3-1,CASSQLAGGTPDTQYF,TGTGCCAGCAGCCAGTTAGCGGGGGGAACCCCAGATACGCAGTATTTT
TRBJ2-1,few,TRBD2,TRBV6-5,CASSYIAVAGGSSYNEQFF,TGTGCCAGCAGTTACATCGCGGTGGCGGGGGGGAGCTCCTACAATGAGCAGTTCTTC
TRBJ2-7,many,-,TRBV7-6,CASSLELGGGEQYF,TGTGCCAGCAGCTTAGAATTGGGAGGGGGCGAGCAGTACTTC
TRBJ2-2,few,-,TRBV19,CASSSDLWGAQTGELFF,TGTGCCAGTAGCTCTGATTTGTGGGGGGCGCAAACCGGGGAGCTGTTTTTT
TRBJ2-7,few,-,TRBV11-2,CASSEGVGAYEQYF,TGTGCCAGCAGCGAAGGTGTGGGGGCCTACGAGCAGTACTTC
TRBJ2-1,-,-,TRBV27,CASSLLGTYNEQFF,TGTGCCAGCAGTTTGCTCGGGACCTACAATGAGCAGTTCTTC
TRBJ2-2,-,-,TRBV4-1,CASSQPLGGGWELFF,TGCGCCAGCAGCCAACCCCTAGGAGGGGGCTGGGAGCTGTTTTTT